Listed here is a single T cell receptor (beta chain). The data were obtained in a study of shared clonotypes between healthy human individuals. This CDR3 is built from 11 residues. Per the germline V gene, CDR1 is SGDLS and CDR2 is YYNGEE. With V trimmed by 7 bases and J by 4 bases, 1 base remained unmatched. Here immunoSEQ multiplex PCR was the method, and the copy in TCRdb shows in-frame clones only, minus some. The sample yields about 690,000 clones, roughly 91% seen once. This clonotype originated in a man between 18 and 35 years old in good health. Some clones in this sample may be carry-over from other donors' samples. The chain carries TRBV9 and TRBJ1-2, with 7 nucleotides matching TRBD1. The sequencing input was memory CD8+ T cells from PBMCs. The subset: CD45RO+ cells pooled with CCR7-negative TemRA cells. CDR3 DNA sequence: TGTGCCAGCGGGGACAGCTATGGCTACACCTTC. Its translation: CASGDSYGYTF.